The 11 T cell receptor beta chains presented below share a single source sample, sequenced in a study of T-cell reconstitution after alpha-beta-depleted transplantation in children. A library of TCRbeta sequences, prepared with unique molecular identifiers, was generated. TCRdb recomputed calls from the PCR reads with MiXCR, one row per CDR3 protein. The sample lists some 310,000 distinct CDR3 sequences; 20% to 30% were seen once. Sequenced material: PBMCs, mostly from graft donor cells, taken 180 days after TCRalphabeta/CD19-depleted stem cell transplant. These receptors were collected from a male patient under 18 who had a stem cell transplant for acute lymphoblastic leukemia, so the T cells may come from the graft donor.

The V and J genes are TRBV12-3 or TRBV12-4 and TRBJ2-7; tentatively, D is TRBD1 or TRBD2 (5 bases each). V was shortened by 6 bases and J by 0 bases, with 12 bases between the two germline ends. This CDR3 is 14 amino acids long. CDR3 amino acids: CASSLGDVSYEQYF. The CDR3 DNA reads TGTGCCAGCAGCCTGGGGGACGTCTCCTACGAGCAGTACTTC.

The table lists this clonotype with a few counts. V usage is TRBV4-1 and J usage is TRBJ2-1; 8 bases match TRBD2. CDR3 length equals 17 residues. CDR1 is MGHRA and CDR2 is YSYEKL in the germline V gene. Trimming cost V 4 bases and J 6 bases; bases outside gene matches: 14. CDR3 DNA: TGCGCCAGCAGCCGACAACCCCTAAGCGGGAGTCGCAATGAGCAGTTCTTC. Amino acid sequence: CASSRQPLSGSRNEQFF.

This rearrangement joins TRBV4-1 to TRBJ2-3; TRBD2 matches 12 bases. The CDR3 spans 17 residues. Germline CDR1 and CDR2: MGHRA and YSYEKL. Losses at the gene ends were 3 bases for V and 0 bases for J; bases not matched to a gene: 4. As DNA, the CDR3 is TGCGCCAGCAGCCACCTAGCGGGAGGGAGGAGCACAGATACGCAGTATTTT. Amino acids: CASSHLAGGRSTDTQYF.

This clonotype turned up a few times. The chain recombines TRBV20-1 with TRBJ2-1; no reliable D call. The CDR3 runs 12 residues. V was pared by 3 bases and J by 13 bases, with 16 bases between. Germline V gene sequence: CDR1 DFQATT, CDR2 SNEGSKA (reference sequence). CDR3 in amino acids: CSARLISQAQFF. CDR3 sequence (DNA): TGCAGTGCTAGGCTAATTAGTCAAGCCCAGTTCTTC.

The V call is TRBV7-6, the J call TRBJ2-7, with D hard to call. Germline CDR1 reads SGHVS; CDR2 reads FNYEAQ. The V gene lost 0 bases and the J gene lost 7 bases, with 10 bases spanning the gap. The CDR3 is 13 amino acids. The CDR3 nucleotides are TGTGCCAGCAGCTTAGCGCCTCTGGGGGAGCAGTACTTC. Amino acid sequence: CASSLAPLGEQYF.

This clonotype was counted between two and nine times. V gene TRBV20-1 combines with J gene TRBJ1-4; 8 bases fit TRBD1. The CDR3 loop spans 14 amino acids. Germline CDR1 and CDR2: DFQATT and SNEGSKA (reference sequence). Losses at the gene ends were 4 bases for V and 7 bases for J; bases not matched to a gene: 8. CDR3: CSATGQGGFEKLFF. CDR3 nucleotides: TGCAGTGCTACAGGACAGGGAGGGTTTGAAAAACTGTTTTTT.

This clonotype appeared a few times. The genes are TRBV4-1 and TRBJ2-1; 9 bases map to TRBD1. The germline V gene has CDR1 MGHRA and CDR2 YSYEKL. The V segment lost 3 bases and the J segment 5 bases; nucleotides outside the gene matches: 11. There are 17 residues in the CDR3. CDR3 bases: TGCGCCAGCAGCCATGCCCTTCTCCGGGACAGGGACAATGAGCAGTTCTTC. It translates to CASSHALLRDRDNEQFF.

This clonotype was counted once. The rearrangement joins TRBV7-6 to TRBJ2-7; 7 bases agree with TRBD1. Germline V gene sequence: CDR1 SGHVS, CDR2 FNYEAQ. V lost 3 bases to trimming and J lost 4 bases; unmatched junction nucleotides: 6. The CDR3 has 14 residues. CDR3 protein: CASSFLGQVYEQYF. CDR3 sequence (DNA): TGTGCCAGCAGCTTCCTAGGACAGGTTTACGAGCAGTACTTC.

This clonotype was observed a handful of times. This chain links TRBV11-1 with TRBJ2-3; possibly TRBD1 for D (6 bases). This CDR3 contains 19 residues. Germline V CDR1 and CDR2: SGHAT, FQDESV (reference sequence). The V gene lost 3 bases and the J gene lost 1 base, with 23 bases spanning the gap. CDR3 amino acids: CASSFLFRQGSYGTDTQYF. DNA of the CDR3: TGTGCCAGCAGCTTCCTGTTCCGGCAGGGGAGCTACGGCACAGATACGCAGTATTTT.

This clonotype was picked up a small number of times. The V gene is TRBV5-1, the J gene TRBJ1-1, with 9 bases matching TRBD1. The V gene end was trimmed by 2 bases and the J gene end by 4 bases; junction bases not matched to a gene: 15. CDR1 and CDR2 (germline): SGHRS, YFSETQ. The CDR3 has 18 amino acids. The CDR3 DNA follows: TGCGCCAGCAGCTTCCGAATGGTACAGGGGGCGGCGAGCACTGAAGCTTTCTTT. This sequence encodes CASSFRMVQGAASTEAFF.

The chain carries TRBV18 and TRBJ1-5, with TRBD1 as a possible D gene (5 bases). Trimming removed 1 base at V and 7 bases at J, with 17 bases between. Germline V CDR1 and CDR2: KGHSH, LQKENI. The CDR3 runs 16 residues. CDR3 amino acids: CASSPLGVGKRQPQHF. In nucleotides, the CDR3 is TGTGCCAGCTCACCACTGGGGGTTGGGAAGCGACAGCCCCAGCATTTT.